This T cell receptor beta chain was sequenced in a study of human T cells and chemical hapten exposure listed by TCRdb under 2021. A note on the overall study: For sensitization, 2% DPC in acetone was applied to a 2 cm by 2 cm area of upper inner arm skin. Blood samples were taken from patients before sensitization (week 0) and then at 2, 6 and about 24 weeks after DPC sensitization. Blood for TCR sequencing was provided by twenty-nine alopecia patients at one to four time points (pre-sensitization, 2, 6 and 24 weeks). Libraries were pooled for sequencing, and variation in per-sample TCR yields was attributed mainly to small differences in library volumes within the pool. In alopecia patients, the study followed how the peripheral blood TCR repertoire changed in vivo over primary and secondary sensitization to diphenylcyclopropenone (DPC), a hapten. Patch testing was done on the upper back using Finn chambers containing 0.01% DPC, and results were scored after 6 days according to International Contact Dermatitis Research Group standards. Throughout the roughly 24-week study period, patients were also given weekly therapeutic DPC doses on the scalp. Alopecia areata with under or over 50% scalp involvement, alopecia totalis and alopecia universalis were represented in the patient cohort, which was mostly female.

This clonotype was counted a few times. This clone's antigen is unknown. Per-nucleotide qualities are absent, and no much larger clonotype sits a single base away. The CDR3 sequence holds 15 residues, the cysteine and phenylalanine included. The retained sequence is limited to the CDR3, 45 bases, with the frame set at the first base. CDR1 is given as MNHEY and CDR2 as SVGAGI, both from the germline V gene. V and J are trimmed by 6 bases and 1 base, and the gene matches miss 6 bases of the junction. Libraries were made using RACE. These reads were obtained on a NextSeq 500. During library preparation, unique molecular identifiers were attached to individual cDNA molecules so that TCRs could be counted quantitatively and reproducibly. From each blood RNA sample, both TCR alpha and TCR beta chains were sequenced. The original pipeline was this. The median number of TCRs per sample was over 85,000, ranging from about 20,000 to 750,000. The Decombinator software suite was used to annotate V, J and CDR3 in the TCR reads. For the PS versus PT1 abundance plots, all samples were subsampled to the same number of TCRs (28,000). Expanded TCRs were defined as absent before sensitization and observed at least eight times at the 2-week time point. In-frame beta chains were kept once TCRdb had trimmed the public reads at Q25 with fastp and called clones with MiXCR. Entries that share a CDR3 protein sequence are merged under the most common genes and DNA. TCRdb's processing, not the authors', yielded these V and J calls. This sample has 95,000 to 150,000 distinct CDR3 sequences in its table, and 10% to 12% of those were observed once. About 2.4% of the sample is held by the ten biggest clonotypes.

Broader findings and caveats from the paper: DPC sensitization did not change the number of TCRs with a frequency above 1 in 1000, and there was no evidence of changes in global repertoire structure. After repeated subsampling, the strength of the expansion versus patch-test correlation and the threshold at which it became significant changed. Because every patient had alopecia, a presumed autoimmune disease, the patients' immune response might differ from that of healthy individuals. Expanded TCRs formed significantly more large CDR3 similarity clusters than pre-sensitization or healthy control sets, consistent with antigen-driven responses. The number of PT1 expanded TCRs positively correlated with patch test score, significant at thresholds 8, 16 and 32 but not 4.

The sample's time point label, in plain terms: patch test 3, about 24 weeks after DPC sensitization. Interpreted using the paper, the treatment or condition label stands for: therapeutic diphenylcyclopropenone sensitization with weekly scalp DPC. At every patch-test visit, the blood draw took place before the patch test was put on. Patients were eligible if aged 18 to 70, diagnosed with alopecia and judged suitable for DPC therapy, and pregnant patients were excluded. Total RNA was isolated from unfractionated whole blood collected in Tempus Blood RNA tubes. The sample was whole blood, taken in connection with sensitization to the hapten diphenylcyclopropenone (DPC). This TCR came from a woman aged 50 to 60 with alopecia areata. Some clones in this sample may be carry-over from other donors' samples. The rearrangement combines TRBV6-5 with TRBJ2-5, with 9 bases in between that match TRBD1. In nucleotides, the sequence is TGTGCCAGCAGCCAGGACAGGGGCGTCCAAGAGACCCAGTACTTC. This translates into CASSQDRGVQETQYF.